This note documents a single T cell receptor (beta chain) sequence. Its antigen remains unknown. This sequence may be a read error, since a much larger clone differs from it by one base. The data originate from a study of blood T cells in healthy people across ages. A second PCR, run for about 7 to 12 cycles, used a sample-barcoded 5' primer plus a J-beta primer mix. TCRdb used MiXCR to reprocess the 5' RACE reads, holding one entry per CDR3 protein. The sample lists under 850,000 distinct CDR3 sequences, roughly 34% occurring once. Whole-study results and caveats: Per million T cells, TCR beta diversity dropped about linearly as age rose. Changes in expanded clonotypes were possibly confounded, as the CMV status of donors was unknown.

V lost 2 bases and J 4 bases, leaving 11 bases between the germline ends. The CDR3 spans 14 residues. Germline V gene data show CDR1 as DFQATT and CDR2 as SNEGSKA (reference sequence). The chain joins TRBV20-1 to TRBJ1-4; D perhaps matches TRBD1 (6 bases). The sequenced material came from blood. The receptor was derived from a man aged 18-30 years in good health. This chain's CDR3 is CSARWDMNNEKLFF. CDR3 in DNA: TGCAGTGCTAGATGGGACATGAATAATGAAAAACTGTTTTTT.